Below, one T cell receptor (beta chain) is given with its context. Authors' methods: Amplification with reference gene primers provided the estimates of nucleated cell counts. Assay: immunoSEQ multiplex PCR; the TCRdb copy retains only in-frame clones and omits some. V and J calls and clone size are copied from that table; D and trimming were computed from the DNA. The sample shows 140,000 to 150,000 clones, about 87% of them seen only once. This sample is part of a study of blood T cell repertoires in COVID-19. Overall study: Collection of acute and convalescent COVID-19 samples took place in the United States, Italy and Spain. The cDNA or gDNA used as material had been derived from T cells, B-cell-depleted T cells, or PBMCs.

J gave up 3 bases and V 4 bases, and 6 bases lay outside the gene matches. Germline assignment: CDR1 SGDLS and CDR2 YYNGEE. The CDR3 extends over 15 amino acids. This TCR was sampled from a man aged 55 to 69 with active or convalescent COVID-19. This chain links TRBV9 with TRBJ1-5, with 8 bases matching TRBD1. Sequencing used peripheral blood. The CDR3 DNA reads TGTGCCAGCAGCCCGGGGACAGGAGTCAATCAGCCCCAGCATTTT. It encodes CASSPGTGVNQPQHF.